This T cell receptor (beta chain) was sequenced in a study of blood T cell repertoires in COVID-19. Study background: COVID-19 samples from acute and convalescent phases originated in the United States, Italy and Spain. PBMCs, B-cell-depleted T cells, or T cells provided the cDNA or gDNA that made up the material.

Original processing notes: Cell counts per sample came from amplifying reference gene primers. Using immunoSEQ multiplex PCR, the repertoire was profiled, and TCRdb retains in-frame clones only, with some absent. The D gene and trimming were derived from the DNA, and the V and J assignments and clone size from that table. Of around 190,000 clones detected, 86% appear once; the ten largest clones hold about 6%. Cohort assignment relied on participant-reported clinical history. CDR1 and CDR2 (germline): SQVTM, ANQGSEA. This CDR3 comprises 15 residues. Trimming at V came to 6 bases and at J to 3 bases, leaving 10 bases not matched to a gene.

The genes are TRBV29-1 and TRBJ2-7; 11 nucleotides agree with TRBD2. The receptor was isolated from a middle-aged man with acute COVID-19. Sequencing input: PBMCs or T cells enriched from blood (not recorded which). The CDR3 nucleotides read TGCAGCGTGGCGTTTGGGACTAGCGGTAACTACGAGCAGTACTTC. This codes for CSVAFGTSGNYEQYF.